This TCR beta chain was found in a study of blood T cell repertoires in COVID-19. At the level of the study: The origin of the acute and convalescent COVID-19 samples was the United States, Italy and Spain. PBMCs, B-cell-depleted T cells, or T cells provided the cDNA or gDNA that made up the material.

The protocol was immunoSEQ multiplex PCR, while the TCRdb copy is restricted to in-frame clones and leaves out a portion. The table includes hundreds of thousands of clones, roughly 89% detected once. The germline CDR1 and CDR2 sequences are MNHEY and SVGAGI. The CDR3 spans 15 residues. The junction had 3 bases not matched to a gene; V was cut back by 4 bases and J by 0 bases. Cohort assignment relied on participant-reported clinical history. The chain links TRBV6-5 to TRBJ2-7; 10 nucleotides agree with TRBD2. This TCR was sampled from a woman aged 18-30 years with acute COVID-19. The sequencing sample was made of PBMCs or T cells enriched from blood (not recorded which). This CDR3 is CASSSWTSGSYEQYF. The CDR3 DNA follows: TGTGCCAGCAGTTCCTGGACTAGCGGCTCCTACGAGCAGTACTTC.